The 10 T cell receptor beta chains reported below all come from one sample, sequenced in a study of blood T cell repertoires in COVID-19. Sequenced by immunoSEQ multiplex PCR; TCRdb stores in-frame clones only, minus some. The sample yields around 190,000 clones, 85% seen once. Sequenced: peripheral blood. The origin of the receptors is a woman of 80 years or more with acute or convalescent COVID-19.

This clone occurred once. The genes are TRBV18 and TRBJ2-3, with D unresolved. Deletions cut 0 bases from V and 0 bases from J, with 4 bases between. Germline loops: CDR1 KGHSH, CDR2 LQKENI. This CDR3 has 14 residues. The CDR3: CASSPPSSTDTQYF. The DNA of the CDR3 is TGTGCCAGCTCACCACCGTCTAGCACAGATACGCAGTATTTT.

This clone was seen once. V usage is TRBV11-3 and J usage is TRBJ2-7; 8 bases map to TRBD1. The CDR3 consists of 14 residues. J gave up 6 bases and V 1 base, and 5 bases lay outside the gene matches. CDR1 and CDR2 (germline): SGHNT, YENEEA. As DNA, the CDR3 is TGTGCCAGCAGCTTAGGACGAACAGGGGGCGAGCAGTACTTC. Its protein is CASSLGRTGGEQYF.

V and J are TRBV18 and TRBJ1-4; 8 nucleotides agree with TRBD1. CDR1 is KGHSH and CDR2 is LQKENI in the germline V gene. The CDR3 is 16 amino acids. With 1 base clipped from V and 8 bases from J, the junction kept 9 bases outside the gene matches. CDR3 sequence: CASSPLSGGTGEKLFF. The CDR3 DNA is TGTGCCAGCTCACCACTTTCTGGCGGGACAGGCGAAAAACTGTTTTTT.

Here the CDR3 reads CASSDDRGIGKTGELFF. The CDR3 nucleotides are TGTGCCAGTAGTGATGACAGGGGTATCGGAAAAACCGGGGAGCTGTTTTTT. The V and J genes are TRBV19 and TRBJ2-2; 8 nucleotides line up with TRBD1. After removal of 5 bases from V and 5 bases from J, the junction contained 13 bases not matched to a gene. There are 17 residues in the CDR3. Germline CDR1 and CDR2: LNHDA and SQIVND (reference sequence).

The CDR3 is CASSLNDEEITDTQYF. CDR3 in DNA: TGTGCCAGCAGCTTAAATGATGAGGAGATCACAGATACGCAGTATTTT. The J gene is TRBJ2-3, the V gene TRBV11-3; D not certain. CDR3 length equals 16 residues. V was shortened by 2 bases and J by 2 bases, with 14 bases between the two germline ends. In germline, CDR1 is SGHNT, CDR2 YENEEA.

V and J are TRBV27 and TRBJ1-4, with D possibly matching TRBD1 (5 bases). The CDR3 length is 15 residues. Germline V CDR1 and CDR2: MNHEY, SMNVEV (reference sequence). V was clipped by 6 bases and J by 3 bases, with 14 bases between them. DNA for the CDR3: TGTGCCAGCAGATCGATAGGGGTGGCTAATGAAAAACTGTTTTTT. This encodes CASRSIGVANEKLFF.

The J gene is TRBJ1-1, the V gene TRBV18; 8 nucleotides align to TRBD1. The V segment lost 3 bases and the J segment 4 bases; nucleotides outside the gene matches: 7. Germline CDR1 reads KGHSH; CDR2 reads LQKENI. The CDR3 is 15 amino acids. This CDR3 reads CASSPTGETGTEAFF. In DNA form, the CDR3 reads TGTGCCAGCTCACCGACAGGGGAGACGGGCACTGAAGCTTTCTTT.

This clone occurred many times. The genes are TRBV5-8 and TRBJ2-7, with 9 bases identical to TRBD1. CDR3 length: 14 amino acids. The V gene's germline CDR1 is SGHTS and CDR2 YDEGEE. Germline trimming cut 5 bases from V and 2 bases from J; bases unmatched to any gene: 5. CDR3 bases: TGTGCCAGCAGAGGGACAGGGTTAGCCTACGAGCAGTACTTC. It translates to CASRGTGLAYEQYF.

The V call is TRBV30, the J call TRBJ1-4; D remains ambiguous. The V gene's germline CDR1 is GTSNPN and CDR2 SVGIG (reference sequence). There are 13 residues in the CDR3. Trimming pared 2 bases from V and 5 bases from J, leaving 9 bases between. The CDR3 region has the DNA TGTGCCTGGAGTTCACAATCCAATGAAAAACTGTTTTTT. Its translation: CAWSSQSNEKLFF. Full variable domain (rest looked up from reference TRBV30 and TRBJ1-4): SQTIHQWPATLVQPVGSPLSLECTVEGTSNPNLYWYRQAAGRGLQLLFYSVGIGQISSEVPQNLSASRPQDRQFILSSKKLLLSDSGFYLCAWSSQSNEKLFFGSGTQLSVL.

This clone showed up just once. The chain combines TRBV11-3 with TRBJ1-1; D unclear. Trimming removed 2 bases at V and 4 bases at J, with 11 bases between. CDR1 is SGHNT and CDR2 is YENEEA in the germline V gene. The CDR3 length is 14 residues. CDR3 sequence (DNA): TGTGCCAGCAGCTTATCGGGTGGAAGCACTGAAGCTTTCTTT. Translated: CASSLSGGSTEAFF.